Following are 18 T cell receptor beta chains from one sample sequenced in a study of CD8 T cells in Susac syndrome. An input of about 0.5 to 1 ug of RNA was subjected to reverse transcription using random hexamers. One entry per CDR3 protein results from TCRdb running MiXCR on the immunoSEQ multiplex PCR reads. The profile shows about 120,000 distinct CDR3 sequences, over 90% of them singletons. Sequenced input: CD4+ T cells from PBMCs. The receptors derive from a human donor with Susac syndrome.

The J gene is TRBJ1-4, the V gene TRBV27; no clear D. Trimming removed 0 bases from V and 5 bases from J, with 7 bases in between. The CDR3 extends over 14 amino acids. The germline CDR1 and CDR2 sequences are MNHEY and SMNVEV (reference sequence). The CDR3 DNA follows: TGTGCCAGCAGTTTATCAATGGCGAATGAAAAACTGTTTTTT. Translation: CASSLSMANEKLFF.

This rearrangement joins TRBV7-9 to TRBJ2-5, with TRBD2 matching 7 bases. The CDR3 contains 16 residues. CDR1 and CDR2 from the germline V gene are SEHNR and FQNEAQ (reference sequence). The V and J ends lost 5 bases and 5 bases, in that order; junction bases with no gene match: 14. CDR3 region: CASSLLGGAGGETQYF. For the CDR3, the DNA is TGTGCCAGCAGCCTTCTTGGGGGAGCCGGGGGGGAGACCCAGTACTTC.

V is TRBV29-1 and J is TRBJ2-6; D might be TRBD1 (5 bases). Trimming removed 1 base at V and 2 bases at J, with 6 bases between. The CDR3 length is 14 residues. Germline loops: CDR1 SQVTM, CDR2 ANQGSEA. CDR3 amino acids: CSVEGGTGANVLTF. In nucleotides, the CDR3 is TGCAGCGTTGAAGGGGGCACTGGGGCCAACGTCCTGACTTTC.

The chain links TRBV15 to TRBJ1-5; no reliable D call. Germline V lookup: CDR1 LNHNV, CDR2 YYDKDF (reference sequence). CDR3 size: 14 residues. The V and J ends lost 3 bases and 3 bases respectively, with 9 bases between them. The CDR3 reads CATSSRSLNQPQHF. The CDR3 coding sequence is TGTGCCACCAGCAGTAGGTCCCTCAATCAGCCCCAGCATTTT.

The chain employs TRBV11-2 and TRBJ2-7, with 8 nucleotides matching TRBD2. This CDR3 has 16 amino acids. V lost 5 bases to trimming and J lost 5 bases; unmatched junction nucleotides: 14. Germline V CDR1 and CDR2: SGHAT, FQNNGV. This CDR3 reads CASSPGGSGSIHEQYF. The CDR3 DNA reads TGTGCCAGCAGCCCTGGGGGGAGCGGGAGTATCCACGAGCAGTACTTC.

The chain recombines TRBV2 with TRBJ1-2, with D perhaps TRBD1 (6 bases). Germline CDR1 SNHLY, CDR2 FYNNEI. With 6 bases removed from V and 2 bases from J, the gap between germline ends came to 10 bases. CDR3 length: 13 amino acids. Here the CDR3 reads CASRGDTNYGYTF. The CDR3 nucleotides are TGTGCCAGCAGGGGGGACACGAACTATGGCTACACCTTC.

V gene TRBV12-3 or TRBV12-4 combines with J gene TRBJ2-5; 10 nucleotides align to TRBD2. The CDR3 runs to 15 residues. J was trimmed by 4 bases and V by 4 bases; bases with no gene match: 6. The CDR3 loop is CASSWTLAGGETQYF. The CDR3 nucleotides are TGTGCCAGCAGTTGGACCTTAGCGGGAGGAGAGACCCAGTACTTC.

The genes are TRBV11-3 and TRBJ2-1; 7 nucleotides align to TRBD2. Germline-derived CDR1 and CDR2 are SGHNT and YENEEA. CDR3 size: 14 residues. After removal of 6 bases from V and 6 bases from J, the junction contained 8 bases not matched to a gene. The CDR3 here is CASSPRVAGNEQFF. The CDR3 coding sequence is TGTGCCAGCAGTCCTAGGGTAGCGGGCAATGAGCAGTTCTTC. Full variable domain (outside the CDR3, taken from reference TRBV11-3 and TRBJ2-1): EAGVVQSPRYKIIEKKQPVAFWCNPISGHNTLYWYLQNLGQGPELLIRYENEEAVDDSQLPKDRFSAERLKGVDSTLKIQPAELGDSAVYLCASSPRVAGNEQFFGPGTRLTVL.

The chain is built from TRBV19 and TRBJ2-7; 9 nucleotides align to TRBD1. Unmatched junction bases numbered 10, after V lost 5 bases and J lost 5 bases. Germline lookup yields CDR1 LNHDA and CDR2 SQIVND (reference sequence). The length of the CDR3 is 15 residues. This CDR3 is CASSAKDRGTNEQYF. The CDR3 bases are TGTGCCAGTAGTGCCAAGGACAGGGGAACCAACGAGCAGTACTTC.

The V call is TRBV7-9, the J call TRBJ1-2; 8 bases are shared with TRBD1. CDR1 SEHNR and CDR2 FQNEAQ come from the germline V gene (reference sequence). V was pared by 4 bases and J by 2 bases, with 3 bases of the junction left unmatched. This CDR3 has 14 residues. CDR3 coding DNA: TGTGCCAGCAGCTGGGGACAGGCGAACTATGGCTACACCTTC. This translates into CASSWGQANYGYTF.

This chain joins TRBV24-1 and TRBJ1-5, with 10 bases that match TRBD1. Germline CDR1 is KGHDR and CDR2 is SFDVKD. The CDR3 has 15 amino acids. J lost 7 bases, V lost 4 bases, and 6 bases had no gene match. This CDR3 is CATSEAGTGDQPQHF. In DNA form, the CDR3 reads TGTGCCACCAGTGAAGCCGGGACAGGGGACCAGCCCCAGCATTTT.

V is TRBV5-6 and J is TRBJ1-1; D might be TRBD1 (5 bases). Germline loops: CDR1 SGHDT, CDR2 YYEEEE. The CDR3 contains 14 residues. V lost 4 bases to trimming and J lost 3 bases, with 13 bases between them. Written as DNA, the CDR3 is TGTGCCAGCAGCCCTGCGGGACGGTACACTGAAGCTTTCTTT. This translates into CASSPAGRYTEAFF.

V usage is TRBV14 and J usage is TRBJ2-1, with 7 bases lining up with TRBD1. The CDR3 has 15 residues. Per the germline V gene, CDR1 is SGHDN and CDR2 is FVKESK. Germline trimming cut 3 bases from V and 0 bases from J; bases unmatched to any gene: 2. CDR3 DNA sequence: TGTGCCAGCAGCCATGGGACAGTCTCCTACAATGAGCAGTTCTTC. Translation gives CASSHGTVSYNEQFF. The whole variable domain, remainder taken from reference TRBV14 and TRBJ2-1, is EAGVTQFPSHSVIEKGQTVTLRCDPISGHDNLYWYRRVMGKEIKFLLHFVKESKQDESGMPNNRFLAERTGGTYSTLKVQPAELEDSGVYFCASSHGTVSYNEQFFGPGTRLTVL.

The chain uses TRBV4-3 and TRBJ2-7; maybe TRBD2 (6 bases). The V end was cut by 1 base, the J end by 2 bases, with 18 bases between. The CDR3 has 17 residues. The germline gives CDR1 LGHNA, CDR2 YSLEER. CDR3 amino acids: CASSQAWGSSDAYEQYF. CDR3 DNA sequence: TGCGCCAGCAGCCAAGCCTGGGGATCTAGCGACGCCTACGAGCAGTACTTC.

The chain recombines TRBV12-3 or TRBV12-4 with TRBJ2-6; D may be TRBD1 (6 bases). Trimming removed 5 bases from V and 4 bases from J, with 12 bases in between. The CDR3 totals 15 residues. CDR3 sequence: CASSPGTSGANVLTF. CDR3 DNA: TGTGCCAGCAGTCCTGGGACATCAGGGGCCAACGTCCTGACTTTC.

This chain links TRBV5-1 with TRBJ2-7, with D unclear. This CDR3 spans 14 amino acids. Trimming took off 0 bases at V and 2 bases at J, with 9 bases between the two ends. The germline V gene has CDR1 SGHRS and CDR2 YFSETQ. CDR3 nucleotides: TGCGCCAGCAGCTTGGTTCGGGTCCCCTACGAGCAGTACTTC. As protein: CASSLVRVPYEQYF.

The chain is built from TRBV7-6 and TRBJ2-6, with D perhaps matching TRBD2 (6 bases). From germline, CDR1 is SGHVS and CDR2 FNYEAQ. The germline V and J ends were trimmed by 2 bases and 2 bases, with 7 bases remaining between them. The CDR3 has 15 amino acids. CDR3 protein: CASSLRGTGANVLTF. The CDR3 DNA sequence: TGTGCCAGCAGCTTACGGGGGACTGGGGCCAACGTCCTGACTTTC. Based on the CDR3 plus reference TRBV7-6 and TRBJ2-6, the full variable domain is GAGVSQSPRYKVTKRGQDVALRCDPISGHVSLYWYRQALGQGPEFLTYFNYEAQQDKSGLPNDRFSAERPEGSISTLTIQRTEQRDSAMYRCASSLRGTGANVLTFGAGSRLTVL.

This clonotype was seen just once. V usage is TRBV30 and J usage is TRBJ2-5, with 7 bases lining up with TRBD1. TRBJ2-1 explains the end of the DNA better; the J call may be wrong. The V gene's germline CDR1 is GTSNPN and CDR2 SVGIG (reference sequence). The CDR3 loop spans 12 amino acids. CDR3 DNA: TGTGCCTGGGTCAAGGACAGGAGGAACCAGTTCTTC. Amino acid sequence: CAWVKDRRNQFF.